These T cell receptor beta chains were read from a single sample in a study of blood T cell repertoires in COVID-19. Assay: immunoSEQ multiplex PCR; the TCRdb copy retains only in-frame clones and omits some. The sample contains about 140,000 clones, roughly 84% of which appear only once. Sequencing input: peripheral blood. The receptors were sampled from a woman aged 55-70 years with acute or convalescent COVID-19. CDR3s include the opening cysteine and the closing phenylalanine or tryptophan. A D gene is named only where the DNA matches it firmly.

D gene	V gene	CDR3 protein
TRBD1	TRBV11-3	CASRNPGQGLVFF
TRBD1	TRBV27	CASRLQGLDYEQYF
TRBD2	TRBV7-2	CASSLVWTSGRAGINEQFF
-	TRBV6-6	CASTRVSTEAFF
TRBD1	TRBV11-2	CASSFDRGTSYEQYF
-	TRBV28	CASSLWAEIPDEQFF
TRBD1	TRBV10-3	CAISESTGYPYEQYF
-	TRBV18	CASSPAAGVYGYTF
-	TRBV10-3	CAISEPGPYEQYF
TRBD2	TRBV5-1	CASSRLAENTGELFF
-	TRBV19	CASSIALTDTQYF
-	TRBV4-1	CASSQDQSGGETQYF
TRBD2	TRBV6-6	CASTRTSVTQETQYF
-	TRBV6-4	CASSEGRSGTPSTDTQYF
TRBD1	TRBV5-1	CASSSAPGQPNTGELFF
TRBD1	TRBV7-2	CASSPSTGVGTEAFF
TRBD2	TRBV29-1	CSVGDWESSGTLAGELFF
-	TRBV5-1	CASSLGSARGNEKLFF
-	TRBV14	CASSQDPKSNSYEQYF
TRBD2	TRBV4-3	CASSQESGSLYNEQFF
TRBD2	TRBV28	CASSLWMGFSGRNTGELFF
-	TRBV25-1	CATKGETQYF
-	TRBV18	CASSPLVEGDSPLHF
-	TRBV4-1	CASSQDEQSQLPGGKLFF
TRBD1	TRBV6-5	CASSPGTVLGNEQFF
TRBD2	TRBV7-2	CASSLSAGGPYEQYF
-	TRBV18	CASSPNLGAGNTIYF
-	TRBV6-1	CASSDQGQTSPLHF
TRBD1	TRBV27	CASSATGVGEKLFF
-	TRBV6-5	CASSQPRQSNQPQHF
-	TRBV11-2	CASSSSRDFYGYTF
TRBD2	TRBV5-1	CASSPGLADEQYF
TRBD2	TRBV15	CATSRDRGGRRNEQFF
-	TRBV12-3/TRBV12-4	CASSPRYEAFF
-	TRBV5-4	CASSLVTGSLSGNTIYF
-	TRBV19	CASSMQTLNTEAFF
-	TRBV5-1	CASSSDTRYTGELFF
TRBD2	TRBV6-1	CASSDGLEADTQCF
TRBD2	TRBV19	CASSDGFSGRPNEQFF
-	TRBV28	CASSLGGSQMAEQYF
TRBD2	TRBV7-9	CASSHPRAGGSPSYNEQFF
-	TRBV28	CASRRTRTGELFF
TRBD2	TRBV6-1	CASSATSGRSGNEQFF
-	TRBV7-2	CASSLKRVTGELFF
-	TRBV28	CASTAGASFWYTF
TRBD2	TRBV6-5	CASSYGGLAGRDEQYF
TRBD1	TRBV15	CATSNRQGNEKLFF
TRBD2	TRBV27	CASSSLTSGIRSDEQFF
-	TRBV28	CGVSNSGGYGYTF
-	TRBV27	CASSLTGVTEAFF
-	TRBV29-1	CSVPLRGGTYGYTF
TRBD1	TRBV19	CASSMTGRHTEAFF